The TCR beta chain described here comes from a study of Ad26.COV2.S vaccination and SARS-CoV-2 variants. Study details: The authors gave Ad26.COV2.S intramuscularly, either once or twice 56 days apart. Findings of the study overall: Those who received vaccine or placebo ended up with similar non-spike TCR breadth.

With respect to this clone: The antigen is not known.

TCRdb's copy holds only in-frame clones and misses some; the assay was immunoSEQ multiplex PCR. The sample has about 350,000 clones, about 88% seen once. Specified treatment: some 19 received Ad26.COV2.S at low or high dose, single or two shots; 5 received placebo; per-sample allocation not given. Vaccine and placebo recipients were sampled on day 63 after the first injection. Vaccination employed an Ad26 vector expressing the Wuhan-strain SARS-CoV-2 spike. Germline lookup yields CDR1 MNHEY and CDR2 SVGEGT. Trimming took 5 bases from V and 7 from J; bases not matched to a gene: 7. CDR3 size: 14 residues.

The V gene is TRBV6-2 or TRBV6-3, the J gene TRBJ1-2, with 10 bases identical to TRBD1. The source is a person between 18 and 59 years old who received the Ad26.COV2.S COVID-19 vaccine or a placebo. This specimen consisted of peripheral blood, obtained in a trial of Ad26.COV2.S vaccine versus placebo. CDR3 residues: CASSTDRGPVGYTF. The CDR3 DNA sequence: TGTGCCAGCAGTACCGACAGGGGGCCGGTTGGCTACACCTTC.